These 14 T cell receptor beta chains originate from one sample sequenced in a study of cytomegalovirus exposure and HLA in healthy donors. Primers for the PCR totalled 60 Vbeta and 13 Jbeta. TCRdb's copy holds only in-frame clones and misses some; the assay was immunoSEQ multiplex PCR. There are some 220,000 clones in the sample; around 78% occur only once, and about 0.45% lies in the top ten. The sequencing sample was made of PBMCs. The receptor source for this set is a boy aged 5-17 years in good health and CMV-seronegative.

The rearrangement joins TRBV6-1 to TRBJ2-1; 12 nucleotides match TRBD2. J lost 9 bases, V lost 6 bases, and 9 bases had no gene match. The CDR3 contains 15 residues. Germline CDR1 is MNHNS and CDR2 is SASEGT. CDR3 loop: CASSNGLAGMGEQFF. The CDR3 DNA is TGTGCCAGCAGCAACGGACTAGCGGGAATGGGTGAGCAGTTCTTC.

V and J are TRBV27 and TRBJ1-1; possible D gene TRBD1, 5 bases. Trimming stripped 5 bases from V and 6 bases from J, with 16 bases between. CDR3 length: 14 amino acids. Germline CDR1 and CDR2: MNHEY and SMNVEV (reference sequence). CDR3 sequence reads: CASSRNGGKPEAFF. CDR3 sequence (DNA): TGTGCCAGCAGTCGAAATGGGGGGAAGCCTGAAGCTTTCTTT.

V gene TRBV5-4 combines with J gene TRBJ2-7; D might be TRBD2 (6 bases). CDR1 is SGHNT, CDR2 YYREEE, per germline (reference sequence). The CDR3 consists of 17 residues. V lost 4 bases, J lost 5 bases, and 25 bases lay in between. DNA of the CDR3: TGTGCCAGCAGCCACCCCGGGAGACCGGGGCCGGGACACGAGCAGTACTTC. It translates to CASSHPGRPGPGHEQYF.

The chain employs TRBV5-1 and TRBJ2-7; 7 bases are a match to TRBD1. The CDR3 loop spans 13 amino acids. Trimming took 8 bases from V and 2 from J; bases not matched to a gene: 7. Germline V lookup: CDR1 SGHRS, CDR2 YFSETQ. The CDR3 DNA is TGCGCCAGTACAACACAGGGGACCTACGAGCAGTACTTC. Translated: CASTTQGTYEQYF.

The chain recombines TRBV6-1 with TRBJ2-5, with 8 bases fitting TRBD1. The DNA end lines up better with TRBJ2-7; the J call may be wrong. The CDR3 extends over 13 amino acids. The germline V gene encodes CDR1 MNHNS and CDR2 SASEGT. This CDR3 is CASSWDRSYEQYF. Written as DNA, the CDR3 is TGTGCCAGCAGTTGGGACAGGTCCTACGAGCAGTACTTC.

The chain combines TRBV7-9 with TRBJ2-3; D call uncertain. Trimming shortened V by 0 bases and J by 5 bases, and 3 bases separated the two germline ends. CDR1 is SEHNR, CDR2 FQNEAQ, per germline (reference sequence). The CDR3 totals 12 residues. In DNA form, the CDR3 reads TGTGCCAGCAGCTTAGCTAGAGATACGCAGTATTTT. The encoded protein is CASSLARDTQYF.

The chain joins TRBV4-2 to TRBJ2-7; D is perhaps TRBD2 (6 bases). Germline V CDR1 and CDR2: LGHNA, YNFKEQ. Trimming removed 0 bases at V and 2 bases at J, with 11 bases between. The CDR3 is 15 residues long. CDR3 protein: CASSQDGRGAYEQYF. CDR3 nucleotides: TGTGCCAGCAGCCAAGATGGGCGGGGTGCCTACGAGCAGTACTTC.

The chain carries TRBV19 and TRBJ2-7; D call uncertain. V shed 3 bases and J shed 4 bases, with 16 bases lying between them. The CDR3 sequence is 15 residues long. CDR1 LNHDA and CDR2 SQIVND come from the germline V gene (reference sequence). Here the CDR3 DNA reads TGTGCCAGTAGTATTTTAAGTGGGCGTGAGTACGAGCAGTACTTC. Protein: CASSILSGREYEQYF.

The chain uses TRBV19 and TRBJ1-5, with TRBD1 matching 10 bases. Germline V CDR1 and CDR2: LNHDA, SQIVND (reference sequence). With V trimmed by 0 bases and J by 5 bases, 1 base remained unmatched. The CDR3 length is 15 residues. This CDR3 reads CASSIETGGHQPQHF. CDR3 sequence (DNA): TGTGCCAGTAGTATAGAGACAGGGGGCCATCAGCCCCAGCATTTT. Full variable domain (remainder filled in from reference TRBV19 and TRBJ1-5): DGGITQSPKYLFRKEGQNVTLSCEQNLNHDAMYWYRQDPGQGLRLIYYSQIVNDFQKGDIAEGYSVSREKKESFPLTVTSAQKNPTAFYLCASSIETGGHQPQHFGDGTRLSIL.

V gene TRBV5-6 combines with J gene TRBJ2-3; 10 bases map to TRBD2. Germline loops: CDR1 SGHDT, CDR2 YYEEEE. The length of the CDR3 is 14 residues. V lost 3 bases to trimming and J lost 4 bases; unmatched junction nucleotides: 2. CDR3 protein: CASSYGTSADTQYF. CDR3 DNA: TGTGCCAGCAGCTACGGGACTAGCGCAGATACGCAGTATTTT.

The rearrangement links TRBV6-5 to TRBJ2-5; 7 bases match TRBD2. Germline V gene lookup returns CDR1 MNHEY and CDR2 SVGAGI. With V trimmed by 2 bases and J by 3 bases, 6 bases remained unmatched. The CDR3 is 15 residues long. The CDR3 sequence: CASSYVSSGKETQYF. The CDR3 DNA reads TGTGCCAGCAGTTACGTGTCTAGCGGAAAAGAGACCCAGTACTTC.

The J gene is TRBJ1-1, the V gene TRBV11-3, with 7 bases identical to TRBD1. CDR1 and CDR2 from the germline V gene are SGHNT and YENEEA. With V trimmed by 4 bases and J by 0 bases, 5 bases remained unmatched. There are 15 residues in the CDR3. The CDR3 nucleotides are TGTGCCAGCAGCTACATACAGGGGATGAACACTGAAGCTTTCTTT. This gives the protein CASSYIQGMNTEAFF.

The chain uses TRBV11-2 and TRBJ1-4; D might be TRBD1 (5 bases). Germline V gives CDR1 SGHAT, CDR2 FQNNGV. The V end was cut by 0 bases, the J end by 8 bases, with 13 bases between. The CDR3 length is 15 residues. CDR3 protein: CASSLDQGLEEKLFF. DNA for the CDR3: TGTGCCAGCAGCTTAGATCAGGGTCTGGAGGAAAAACTGTTTTTT.

This chain joins TRBV10-1 and TRBJ2-7, with D hard to call. The CDR3 runs 13 residues. The germline CDR1 and CDR2 sequences are WNHNN and SYGVQD (reference sequence). V lost 0 bases and J lost 4, with 7 bases in between. CDR3 nucleotide sequence: TGCGCCAGCAGTGAGTCACAGAATTACGAGCAGTACTTC. Translating it yields CASSESQNYEQYF.